This entry describes one T cell receptor beta chain. The antigen remains undetermined. V dropped 3 bases and J dropped 8 bases, with 18 bases sitting between them. CDR1 is SGHRS, CDR2 YFSETQ, per germline. The CDR3 contains 15 residues. This sample stems from a study of T cell repertoires in cytomegalovirus infection. Study details: Signatures in public TCR beta sequences pointed to both CMV infection and matching HLA type.

Study-wide points: Dominating the ex vivo response were HLA-C-restricted CMV-specific TCR beta clonotypes.

TCRdb redid the calling of the reads with MiXCR, one entry per CDR3 protein. The table has some 43,000 distinct CDR3 sequences, about a fifth seen once. This specimen was CD8+ T cells from cultured PBMCs, taken from culture after CMV antigen stimulation. The receptor was derived from a human donor in good health (CMV status not recorded). Some clones in this sample may be carry-over from other donors' samples. The chain carries TRBV5-1 and TRBJ2-1; tentatively, D is TRBD2 (5 bases). CDR3 in DNA: TGCGCCAGCAGCTCGGGGTGGGGTGCGGGCGATGAGCAGTTCTTC. As protein: CASSSGWGAGDEQFF.